A single TCR beta chain is shown here with its context. What it binds is unknown. The data belong to a study of T cells after posttransplantation cyclophosphamide. Overall study findings and caveats: Recipient CMV seropositivity and CMV reactivation strongly tracked TRB clonality.

Germline V gives CDR1 SNHLY, CDR2 FYNNEI. The CDR3 has 14 amino acids. J gave up 9 bases and V 2 bases, and 1 base lay outside the gene matches. Assay used: immunoSEQ multiplex PCR; TCRdb lists only in-frame clones, some missing. In the table there are tens of thousands of clones, roughly 86% of which are singletons. This TCR came from a woman aged 55-70 years with a blood cancer, CMV-positive, and with a related stem cell donor. The J gene is TRBJ1-6, the V gene TRBV2; TRBD1 agrees at 10 bases. The material sequenced was PBMCs. For the CDR3, the DNA is TGTGCCAGCAGTGAAAGGGACAGGGGTTCACCCCTCCACTTT. Translating it yields CASSERDRGSPLHF.